The rows below give T cell receptor beta chains drawn from one sample of a study of blood T cell repertoires in COVID-19. Data came from immunoSEQ multiplex PCR; TCRdb stores just in-frame clones and leaves some out. The table lists roughly 250,000 clones, about 80% of them singletons, with less than 5.5% in the top ten. Sequenced material: peripheral blood. The receptors originated from a man aged 50 or older with active or convalescent COVID-19. Each CDR3 is given with its conserved first and last residue. D genes are given only for firm matches. Not every row has a clone size; where given, it reads once, few, many or a size class.

j_call d_call v_call clone_size cdr3_aa cdr3_nt
TRBJ1-4 NA TRBV27 NA CASSWRAPSDKLFF TGTGCCAGCAGTTGGCGGGCCCCATCTGACAAACTGTTTTTT
TRBJ2-7 TRBD2 TRBV14 NA CASSQDSRLAAYEQYF TGTGCCAGCAGCCAAGACTCCAGACTAGCGGCCTACGAGCAGTACTTC
TRBJ1-2 NA TRBV28 NA CASSLSAAGTSGYTF TGTGCCAGCAGTTTATCGGCGGCAGGGACAAGCGGCTACACCTTC
TRBJ2-7 NA TRBV30 NA CAWRGTSSYEQYF TGTGCCTGGAGGGGCACTAGCTCCTACGAGCAGTACTTC
TRBJ1-1 NA TRBV6-2/TRBV6-3 NA CASSYTGRRVMNTEAFF TGTGCCAGCAGTTACACCGGTCGGAGGGTGATGAACACTGAAGCTTTCTTT
TRBJ1-6 NA TRBV9 NA CASSSVQGFHYNSPLHF TGTGCCAGCAGCTCCGTTCAGGGTTTCCACTATAATTCACCCCTCCACTTT
TRBJ2-2 TRBD1 TRBV27 NA CASSPRTGIGELFF TGTGCCAGCAGTCCCAGGACAGGGATCGGGGAGCTGTTTTTT
TRBJ2-5 NA TRBV18 NA CASSILAVEETQYF TGTGCCAGCTCAATCTTAGCGGTGGAAGAGACCCAGTACTTC
TRBJ1-1 TRBD1 TRBV6-2/TRBV6-3 NA CASRYGTVNTEAFF TGTGCCAGCAGGTACGGGACAGTGAACACTGAAGCTTTCTTT
TRBJ2-7 NA TRBV7-9 NA CASSLRGGDSYEQYF TGTGCCAGCAGCTTAAGGGGAGGTGACTCCTACGAGCAGTACTTC
TRBJ2-7 NA TRBV7-9 NA CASSSGNGQYF TGTGCCAGCAGCTCAGGGAACGGGCAGTACTTC
TRBJ2-7 NA TRBV6-2/TRBV6-3 once CASSSNYVYEQYF TGTGCCAGCAGTTCTAACTACGTTTACGAGCAGTACTTC
TRBJ2-2 TRBD2 TRBV2 NA CASSELAGGTGELFF TGTGCCAGCAGTGAACTAGCGGGGGGCACCGGGGAGCTGTTTTTT
TRBJ2-7 NA TRBV28 NA CASTPPGRVYEQYF TGTGCCAGCACCCCCCCGGGAAGGGTCTACGAGCAGTACTTC
TRBJ1-1 NA TRBV5-5 NA CASTTNTEAFF TGTGCCAGCACTACGAACACTGAAGCTTTCTTT
TRBJ1-6 TRBD1 TRBV2 NA CASSEGQGGQWSPLHF TGTGCCAGCAGTGAAGGACAGGGTGGCCAGTGGTCACCCCTCCACTTT
TRBJ2-1 NA TRBV15 NA CATSKDSTFYNEQFF TGTGCCACCAGCAAGGACAGTACCTTCTACAATGAGCAGTTCTTC
TRBJ2-3 NA TRBV6-5 NA CASSSMSGADTQYF TGTGCCAGCAGTTCTATGTCGGGGGCAGATACGCAGTATTTT
TRBJ1-5 NA TRBV10-3 NA CAIRAAGNNQPQHF TGTGCCATCAGGGCGGCAGGGAACAATCAGCCCCAGCATTTT
TRBJ1-5 NA TRBV6-2/TRBV6-3 NA CASSTYRGNQPQHF TGTGCCAGCAGTACCTACAGGGGCAATCAGCCCCAGCATTTT
TRBJ2-7 TRBD2 TRBV18 NA CASSPGTSGLYEQYF TGTGCCAGCTCACCCGGGACTAGCGGGCTCTACGAGCAGTACTTC
TRBJ1-2 NA TRBV29-1 NA CSVAGGDYGYTF TGCAGCGTTGCGGGGGGGGACTATGGCTACACCTTC
TRBJ2-6 NA TRBV11-2 NA CASSPGSSGANVLTF TGTGCCAGCAGCCCCGGGAGCTCTGGGGCCAACGTCCTGACTTTC
TRBJ2-1 TRBD2 TRBV7-2 NA CASSSRTSGGLHSNEQFF TGTGCCAGCAGCTCCCGGACTAGCGGGGGCCTACACTCCAATGAGCAGTTCTTC
TRBJ1-4 NA TRBV5-6 NA CASSSPGVEKLFF TGTGCCAGCAGCAGTCCGGGAGTTGAAAAACTGTTTTTT
TRBJ2-7 NA TRBV6-5 NA CASTSRGGWYEQYF TGTGCCAGCACCTCAAGGGGGGGCTGGTACGAGCAGTACTTC
TRBJ2-7 TRBD2 TRBV6-6 NA CASSQFGGNGEQYF TGTGCCAGCAGTCAATTCGGGGGGAACGGGGAGCAGTACTTC
TRBJ2-3 TRBD1 TRBV19 NA CASSPRTGASTDTQYF TGTGCCAGTAGTCCCCGGACAGGGGCAAGCACAGATACGCAGTATTTT
TRBJ2-7 NA TRBV7-3 NA CASSLYPPGQNPSYEQYF TGTGCCAGCAGCTTATACCCCCCTGGACAGAATCCCTCCTACGAGCAGTACTTC
TRBJ1-1 TRBD1 TRBV14 NA CASSQLWTGNTEAFF TGTGCCAGCAGCCAGCTATGGACAGGGAACACTGAAGCTTTCTTT
TRBJ2-7 TRBD1 TRBV19 NA CASRGDRGKEQYF TGTGCCAGTCGAGGGGACAGGGGAAAGGAGCAGTACTTC
TRBJ2-3 NA TRBV7-9 once CASSLTAGRTDTQYF TGTGCCAGCAGCTTAACGGCAGGGCGCACAGATACGCAGTATTTT
TRBJ2-7 NA TRBV5-1 NA CASSLEQGKDEQYF TGCGCCAGCAGCTTGGAACAGGGTAAGGACGAGCAGTACTTC
TRBJ1-2 NA TRBV30 NA CAWTRRSRVADGYTF TGTGCCTGGACTAGAAGGAGTCGGGTAGCAGATGGCTACACCTTC
TRBJ2-7 NA TRBV2 NA CASSERGGSYEQYF TGTGCCAGCAGTGAGAGGGGGGGATCCTACGAGCAGTACTTC
TRBJ1-6 NA TRBV5-8 NA CASSPGQGLSPLHF TGTGCCAGCAGCCCGGGGCAGGGGTTGTCACCCCTCCACTTT